This T cell receptor (beta chain) was obtained from a study of OX40 agonist ivuxolimab in advanced cancers. The V gene's germline CDR1 is SGHAT and CDR2 FQNNGV. V was clipped by 3 bases and J by 2 bases, with 17 bases between them. The CDR3 has 17 amino acids. The assay was immunoSEQ multiplex PCR, and TCRdb's table has in-frame clones only and misses some. This sample yields about 28,000 clones, of which approximately 83% are seen a single time; over 25% belongs to the top ten. With regard to this clone: Its antigen is unidentified.

General observations from the study: Researchers report that CD8+ T cells had, on average, more expanded clones than CD4+.

Blood was sampled at baseline, cycle 4 day 1, and cycle 7 day 1. Sequences were derived from CD4+ or CD8+ T cells sorted from blood, sampled in a trial of the OX40 agonist ivuxolimab. The chain has TRBV11-2 and TRBJ2-1, with D perhaps TRBD1 (6 bases). This TCR was sampled from an adult with an advanced solid tumor such as melanoma, head and neck, liver or kidney cancer. CDR3 nucleotide sequence: TGTGCCAGCAGCTTTTCCCGAGCAGGGGTGGCCTACAATGAGCAGTTCTTC. It specifies CASSFSRAGVAYNEQFF.